This passage covers 23 T cell receptor beta chains from one sample sequenced in a study of blood T cell repertoires in COVID-19. Profiled with immunoSEQ multiplex PCR; TCRdb holds only in-frame clones, not every one. The table lists around 64,000 clones, approximately 91% of them singletons. Sequences were obtained from peripheral blood. The receptors derive from a human donor in a cohort sampled during active COVID-19.

CDR3 in amino acids: CASSRSIGGRQPQHF. The CDR3 DNA follows: TGTGCCAGCAGCCGCTCGATCGGGGGTCGTCAGCCCCAGCATTTT. The chain recombines TRBV5-5 with TRBJ1-5; tentatively, D is TRBD1 (5 bases). Trimming removed 4 bases from V and 6 bases from J, with 17 bases in between. This CDR3 has 15 residues. Germline CDR1 is SGHKS and CDR2 is YYEKEE (reference sequence). The full variable domain, completed using reference TRBV5-5 and TRBJ1-5, is DAGVTQSPTHLIKTRGQQVTLRCSPISGHKSVSWYQQVLGQGPQFIFQYYEKEERGRGNFPDRFSARQFPNYSSELNVNALLLGDSALYLCASSRSIGGRQPQHFGDGTRLSIL.

The gene calls are TRBV7-9 and TRBJ2-1, with 8 nucleotides matching TRBD1. The CDR3 sequence is 17 residues long. The V gene's germline CDR1 is SEHNR and CDR2 FQNEAQ (reference sequence). Trimming at V came to 1 base and at J to 4 bases, leaving 9 bases not matched to a gene. The CDR3 DNA reads as TGTGCCAGCAGCTTAGGTAGTGGGACAGGCCCATACAATGAGCAGTTCTTC. It specifies CASSLGSGTGPYNEQFF.

The CDR3 nucleotides read TGTGCCAGCAGCTTTTACGGTAGATTGGAGACCCAGTACTTC. Translation gives CASSFYGRLETQYF. The V gene is TRBV5-6, the J gene TRBJ2-5; D remains unclear. The length of the CDR3 is 14 residues. The V end was cut by 2 bases, the J end by 5 bases, with 13 bases between. Germline V gives CDR1 SGHDT, CDR2 YYEEEE.

The chain is built from TRBV5-4 and TRBJ2-3; 9 nucleotides line up with TRBD2. After removal of 2 bases from V and 5 bases from J, the junction contained 12 bases not matched to a gene. The CDR3 spans 17 residues. Germline V CDR1 and CDR2: SGHNT, YYREEE (reference sequence). The DNA for the CDR3 is TGTGCCAGCAGCTTTCTTTCTGCTAGCGGGACCGGAGATACGCAGTATTTT. Protein product: CASSFLSASGTGDTQYF.

This clone was recorded once. The chain combines TRBV7-6 with TRBJ2-7, with D unresolved. The V gene lost 2 bases and the J gene lost 7 bases, with 15 bases spanning the gap. The CDR3 consists of 14 residues. Germline values: CDR1 SGHVS, CDR2 FNYEAQ. The CDR3 here is CASSLTDQSREQYF. The CDR3 nucleotides read TGTGCCAGCAGCTTAACCGACCAGTCGCGGGAGCAGTACTTC.

This sequence joins TRBV4-3 and TRBJ2-1; 9 nucleotides line up with TRBD2. Per the germline V gene, CDR1 is LGHNA and CDR2 is YSLEER. This CDR3 region has 17 residues. Unmatched junction bases numbered 6, after V lost 3 bases and J lost 0 bases. As DNA, the CDR3 is TGCGCCAGCAGCCAGGGCGGGGGGGCCGCCTCCTACAATGAGCAGTTCTTC. It specifies CASSQGGGAASYNEQFF.

J is TRBJ2-5 and V is TRBV9; D is unclear. The CDR3 length is 15 residues. CDR1 and CDR2 (germline): SGDLS, YYNGEE. V lost 0 bases and J lost 7, with 16 bases in between. The CDR3 DNA reads TGTGCCAGCAGCGTAGCTGGAGATCCAAGAGGGACCCAGTACTTC. Encoded protein: CASSVAGDPRGTQYF.

The chain uses TRBV9 and TRBJ2-5; D perhaps matches TRBD1 (5 bases). Germline V lookup: CDR1 SGDLS, CDR2 YYNGEE. This CDR3 is 14 amino acids long. V lost 0 bases and J 6 bases, leaving 12 bases between the germline ends. CDR3 nucleotide sequence: TGTGCCAGCAGCGTAGAAGCAGGGATGAAGACCCAGTACTTC. This encodes CASSVEAGMKTQYF.

This clone was observed once. V usage is TRBV5-6 and J usage is TRBJ2-3, with 7 bases aligning to TRBD2. This CDR3 has 14 amino acids. CDR1 and CDR2 from the germline V gene are SGHDT and YYEEEE. The junction had 2 bases not matched to a gene; V was cut back by 1 base and J by 3 bases. The CDR3 sequence: CASSLPSGTDTQYF. CDR3 in DNA: TGTGCCAGCAGCTTGCCTAGCGGTACAGATACGCAGTATTTT.

V and J are TRBV6-5 and TRBJ1-5, with D unresolved. Germline assignment: CDR1 MNHEY and CDR2 SVGAGI. V lost 6 bases and J lost 6, with 15 bases in between. This CDR3 has 14 residues. The CDR3 is CASRSDGEGQPQHF. DNA for the CDR3: TGTGCCAGCAGGTCGGACGGGGAGGGTCAGCCCCAGCATTTT.

The chain links TRBV19 to TRBJ2-6, with TRBD1 identical over 10 bases. The ends lost 6 bases at V and 2 bases at J; junction bases unmatched: 10. The CDR3 is 18 amino acids. Germline values: CDR1 LNHDA, CDR2 SQIVND (reference sequence). The CDR3 nucleotides are TGTGCCAGTAGAGACAGGGGGCATTGGGGGACTGGGGCCAACGTCCTGACTTTC. Translated: CASRDRGHWGTGANVLTF.

The chain is built from TRBV5-1 and TRBJ2-7, with a weak D call TRBD1 (5 bases). CDR3 length: 13 residues. Germline V gene lookup returns CDR1 SGHRS and CDR2 YFSETQ. V was shortened by 4 bases and J by 3 bases, with 11 bases between the two germline ends. The CDR3 DNA sequence: TGCGCCAGCAGCATAACCCAGGGCTACGAGCAGTACTTC. Amino acid sequence: CASSITQGYEQYF. Looking up the rest from reference TRBV5-1 and TRBJ2-7 gives the full variable domain: KAGVTQTPRYLIKTRGQQVTLSCSPISGHRSVSWYQQTPGQGLQFLFEYFSETQRNKGNFPGRFSGRQFSNSRSEMNVSTLELGDSALYLCASSITQGYEQYFGPGTRLTVT.

The chain couples TRBV6-5 to TRBJ2-5, with 7 bases lining up with TRBD2. The V and J ends lost 3 bases and 2 bases, in that order; junction bases with no gene match: 9. Germline CDR1 is MNHEY and CDR2 is SVGAGI. CDR3 length: 16 residues. The CDR3 DNA sequence: TGTGCCAGCAGTTATGCCCCTAGCGGAGGACAAGAGACCCAGTACTTC. It specifies CASSYAPSGGQETQYF.

The V and J genes are TRBV10-3 and TRBJ1-1; no clear D. The CDR3 runs to 12 residues. CDR1 is ENHRY, CDR2 SYGVKD, per germline. V lost 8 bases and J lost 1, with 8 bases in between. The CDR3 DNA sequence: TGTGCCATCTCGGTTGGGAACACTGAAGCTTTCTTT. Its protein product is CAISVGNTEAFF.

V gene TRBV24-1 combines with J gene TRBJ2-2; 9 bases are shared with TRBD2. The junction had 6 bases not matched to a gene; V was cut back by 4 bases and J by 1 base. The germline V gene encodes CDR1 KGHDR and CDR2 SFDVKD. The CDR3 has 17 residues. The chain's CDR3 is CATSESGLAWNTGELFF. In nucleotides, the CDR3 is TGTGCCACCAGTGAATCGGGACTAGCTTGGAACACCGGGGAGCTGTTTTTT.

This chain connects TRBV3-1 (or the pseudogene TRBV3-2) to TRBJ1-6; possibly TRBD1 for D (6 bases). V shed 4 bases and J shed 6 bases, with 10 bases lying between them. The germline V gene has CDR1 LGHDT and CDR2 YNNKEL (reference sequence). The CDR3 has 14 amino acids. CDR3 bases: TGTGCCAGCAGCCCCCAACAGGGTAATTCACCCCTCCACTTT. Translation gives CASSPQQGNSPLHF.

This rearrangement joins TRBV7-9 to TRBJ2-7; TRBD2 matches at 13 bases. CDR3 length: 22 residues. CDR1 SEHNR and CDR2 FQNEAQ come from the germline V gene (reference sequence). Trimming took 5 bases from V and 4 from J; bases not matched to a gene: 26. Here the CDR3 DNA reads TGTGCCAGCAGCAACACCGGGACTAGCGGGATGACCGTCCTTTATCGTCCTTACGAGCAGTACTTC. Translation: CASSNTGTSGMTVLYRPYEQYF.

This chain connects TRBV7-2 to TRBJ1-2; 8 bases match TRBD1. V dropped 4 bases and J dropped 4; count of bases not matched to a gene: 2. Germline V lookup: CDR1 SGHTA, CDR2 FQGNSA. The CDR3 totals 13 residues. In DNA, the CDR3 is TGTGCCAGCAGCTCCGGACAGGGCTATGGCTACACCTTC. Encoded protein: CASSSGQGYGYTF.

This chain joins TRBV4-2 and TRBJ2-7; the match to TRBD1 covers 7 bases. CDR1 and CDR2 (germline): LGHNA, YNFKEQ. The CDR3 has 14 residues. The ends lost 4 bases at V and 2 bases at J; junction bases unmatched: 5. The DNA for the CDR3 is TGTGCCAGCAGCCTGGGGACAGTAGCCTACGAGCAGTACTTC. Protein: CASSLGTVAYEQYF.

The chain couples TRBV7-9 to TRBJ1-2; D remains ambiguous. The CDR3 is 13 residues long. V gave up 3 bases and J gave up 8 bases, with 13 bases separating them. CDR1 SEHNR and CDR2 FQNEAQ come from the germline V gene (reference sequence). CDR3 region: CASSFGEMDGYTF. The DNA for the CDR3 is TGTGCCAGCAGCTTCGGGGAAATGGACGGCTACACCTTC.

The chain recombines TRBV10-3 with TRBJ2-3; TRBD2 matches 9 bases. The J segment lost 2 bases and the V segment lost 9 bases, leaving 6 bases of the junction unmatched. The CDR3 spans 14 residues. The germline V gene encodes CDR1 ENHRY and CDR2 SYGVKD. The CDR3 sequence is CAIGLAGNTDTQYF. The CDR3, as DNA: TGTGCCATTGGGCTAGCGGGGAACACAGATACGCAGTATTTT.

The chain couples TRBV10-3 to TRBJ1-5; possibly TRBD1 for D (6 bases). Trimming left V 4 bases short and J 7 bases short, with 11 bases between. CDR3 length: 13 residues. Germline CDR1 ENHRY, CDR2 SYGVKD. In nucleotides, the CDR3 is TGTGCCATCAGTGGGGGGGGCGAACAGCCCCAGCATTTT. Translated, it gives CAISGGGEQPQHF.

The CDR3 reads CASSSGLAGELFF. CDR3 nucleotides: TGTGCCAGCAGCTCGGGACTGGCCGGGGAGCTGTTTTTT. This chain connects TRBV5-4 to TRBJ2-2; a possible D gene is TRBD2 (6 bases). Germline V gives CDR1 SGHNT, CDR2 YYREEE (reference sequence). The V and J ends lost 3 bases and 6 bases respectively, with 9 bases between them. This CDR3 has 13 residues.